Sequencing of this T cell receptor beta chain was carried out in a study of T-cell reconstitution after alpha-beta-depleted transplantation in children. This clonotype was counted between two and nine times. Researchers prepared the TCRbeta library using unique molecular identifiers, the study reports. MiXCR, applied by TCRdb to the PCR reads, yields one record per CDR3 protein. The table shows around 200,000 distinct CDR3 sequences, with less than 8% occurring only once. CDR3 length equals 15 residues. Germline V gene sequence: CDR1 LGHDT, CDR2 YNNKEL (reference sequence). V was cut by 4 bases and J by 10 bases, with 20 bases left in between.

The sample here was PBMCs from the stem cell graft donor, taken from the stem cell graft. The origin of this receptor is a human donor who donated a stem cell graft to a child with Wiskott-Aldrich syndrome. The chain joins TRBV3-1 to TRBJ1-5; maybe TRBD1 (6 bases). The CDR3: CASSPTGPDLIPQHF. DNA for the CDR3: TGTGCCAGCAGCCCGACAGGACCAGACTTGATTCCCCAGCATTTT.